The 31 T cell receptor beta chains presented below share a single source sample, sequenced in a study of beta chain features in type 1 diabetes. General study findings and limits: Shortening of TCRB CDR3s, moderate but significant, appeared in all four CD4+ subsets of Type 1 diabetes patients.

No antigen has been identified for these receptors. Isolated RNA was reverse transcribed in full, so expressed TCRB transcripts were sequenced. Produced via immunoSEQ multiplex PCR; TCRdb's table is partial and in-frame only. The sample has some 350,000 clones, around 10% seen once; the top ten hold about 0.63%. The sequenced sample was central memory CD4+ T cells from blood. The source is a man between 25 and 39 years old with type 1 diabetes.

The chain couples TRBV6-5 to TRBJ1-1, with 7 bases identical to TRBD1. Per germline, CDR1 MNHEY and CDR2 SVGAGI. The CDR3 totals 15 residues. J gave up 5 bases and V 10 bases, and 16 bases lay outside the gene matches. The CDR3 DNA reads as TGTGCCACTACTTCCACAGGGGTCCGTGATACTGAAGCTTTCTTT. It codes for CATTSTGVRDTEAFF.

This clone appeared a few times. This rearrangement joins TRBV5-4 to TRBJ2-1; 14 nucleotides align to TRBD2. V shed 4 bases, J shed 8 bases, and the junction held 5 bases outside the gene matches. The germline gives CDR1 SGHNT, CDR2 YYREEE (reference sequence). The CDR3 has 15 residues. As DNA, the CDR3 is TGTGCCAGCAGCCCAGGGACTAGCGGGAGCTATGAGCAGTTCTTC. Encoded protein: CASSPGTSGSYEQFF.

Worth noting for this clone: One junction end does not reproduce the germline sequence, and a read error may be involved. This same CDR3 is encoded by further DNA sequences in the sample. The chain carries TRBV27 and TRBJ2-7, with TRBD1 matching over 7 bases. The germline V gene encodes CDR1 MNHEY and CDR2 SMNVEV (reference sequence). CDR3 length: 13 residues. CDR3 amino acids: CASRATGSYEQYF. The CDR3 DNA reads as TGCGCCAGCAGGGCGACAGGGTCCTACGAGCAGTACTTC.

This rearrangement joins TRBV7-8 to TRBJ2-1, with 8 bases matching TRBD2. V gave up 5 bases and J gave up 5 bases; unmatched junction bases: 8. The CDR3 runs 15 residues. Germline V gene data show CDR1 as SGHVS and CDR2 as FQNEAQ. The DNA of the CDR3 is TGTGCCAGCAGCCCGGAGCGGGAGCCCGACAATGAGCAGTTCTTC. Amino acid sequence: CASSPEREPDNEQFF.

This sequence joins TRBV6-6 and TRBJ2-3; D not certain. Germline V CDR1 and CDR2: MNHNY, SVGAGI (reference sequence). Trimming removed 11 bases at V and 2 bases at J, with 11 bases between. The CDR3 covers 12 residues. CDR3 in amino acids: CAVHSSTDTQYF. The DNA for the CDR3 is TGTGCCGTCCACTCCTCCACAGATACGCAGTATTTT.

This clone was observed a few times. The chain links TRBV27 to TRBJ2-2; D is uncertain. V was trimmed by 4 bases and J by 1 base, leaving 4 bases between them. This CDR3 spans 13 amino acids. Germline lookup yields CDR1 MNHEY and CDR2 SMNVEV (reference sequence). CDR3 amino acids: CASSSRNTGELFF. As DNA, the CDR3 is TGTGCCAGCAGTTCACGGAACACCGGGGAGCTGTTTTTT.

In this sample, this clone turned up a few times. The chain employs TRBV4-1 and TRBJ1-5; a weak D match, TRBD1 (6 bases). The germline CDR1 and CDR2 sequences are MGHRA and YSYEKL. With 4 bases removed from V and 6 bases from J, the gap between germline ends came to 16 bases. The CDR3 loop spans 15 amino acids. In DNA form, the CDR3 reads TGCGCCAGCAGCCGGACACAGGGCATTGGTCAGCCCCAGCATTTT. Translated, it gives CASSRTQGIGQPQHF.

The chain carries TRBV18 and TRBJ2-3; 7 bases align to TRBD1. Per the germline V gene, CDR1 is KGHSH and CDR2 is LQKENI. The CDR3 totals 14 residues. V was pared by 1 base and J by 8 bases, with 6 bases of the junction left unmatched. CDR3 sequence reads: CASSPLDREGTQYF. CDR3 bases: TGTGCCAGCTCACCACTCGACAGGGAAGGTACGCAGTATTTT.

This chain links TRBV7-8 with TRBJ1-4; unclear D gene. The germline gives CDR1 SGHVS, CDR2 FQNEAQ. The V gene lost 1 base and the J gene lost 2 bases, with 8 bases spanning the gap. The CDR3 is 15 residues long. In nucleotides, the CDR3 is TGTGCCAGCAGCTTAGGGTTAGGTACTAATGAAAAACTGTTTTTT. It encodes CASSLGLGTNEKLFF.

This clone has just one count. V usage is TRBV6-1 and J usage is TRBJ2-3, with TRBD1 identical over 8 bases. CDR1 MNHNS and CDR2 SASEGT come from the germline V gene. This CDR3 region has 14 residues. Trimming at V came to 6 bases and at J to 5 bases, leaving 7 bases not matched to a gene. The chain's CDR3 is CASSLQGAQDTQYF. The CDR3 bases are TGTGCCAGCAGCCTTCAGGGGGCGCAAGATACGCAGTATTTT.

This clone was observed at least ten times. The gene calls are TRBV2 and TRBJ2-1, with TRBD2 matching over 7 bases. Germline V gives CDR1 SNHLY, CDR2 FYNNEI. The CDR3 covers 13 residues. V shed 8 bases and J 10 bases; nucleotides not matched to a gene: 11. CDR3 sequence reads: CASRDSGGGEQFF. CDR3 bases: TGTGCCAGCCGAGACTCTGGGGGAGGGGAGCAGTTCTTC.

This clone has more than one count but fewer than ten. This chain joins TRBV6-1 and TRBJ1-4, with 8 bases identical to TRBD1. CDR3 size: 14 residues. CDR1 is MNHNS, CDR2 SASEGT, per germline. J was trimmed by 7 bases and V by 6 bases; bases with no gene match: 7. The CDR3 DNA follows: TGTGCCAGCAGGGCGACAGGGGTTGGTGAAAAACTGTTTTTT. Protein: CASRATGVGEKLFF.

This clone was picked up a small number of times. The chain uses TRBV4-1 and TRBJ2-1; TRBD2 aligns across 12 bases. Germline V gene sequence: CDR1 MGHRA, CDR2 YSYEKL. This CDR3 has 17 amino acids. Trimming took 0 bases from V and 7 from J; bases not matched to a gene: 7. Written as DNA, the CDR3 is TGCGCCAGCAGCCAAGATCTGACTAGCGGGAGCAGGAATGAGCAGTTCTTC. It yields the protein CASSQDLTSGSRNEQFF.

This clone was detected a few times. The chain combines TRBV6-4 with TRBJ1-5; D perhaps matches TRBD1 (6 bases). The V gene lost 1 base and the J gene lost 6 bases, with 10 bases spanning the gap. The CDR3 is 14 amino acids. The germline CDR1 and CDR2 sequences are MRHNA and SNTAGT. The CDR3 coding sequence is TGTGCCAGCAGTGACTTAGGGGGTCGTCAGCCCCAGCATTTT. It codes for CASSDLGGRQPQHF.

This clone has a handful of counts. The CDR3: CASSQTTGGYEQYF. CDR3 DNA sequence: TGTGCCAGCAGTCAAACGACAGGGGGTTACGAGCAGTACTTC. The J gene is TRBJ2-7, the V gene TRBV28, with 9 bases fitting TRBD1. The CDR3 loop spans 14 amino acids. V lost 5 bases to trimming and J lost 4 bases; unmatched junction nucleotides: 6. The germline CDR1 and CDR2 sequences are MDHEN and SYDVKM.

This chain joins TRBV11-1 and TRBJ2-1; no reliable D call. CDR3 length equals 15 residues. The V gene lost 1 base and the J gene lost 9 bases, with 16 bases spanning the gap. Germline lookup yields CDR1 SGHAT and CDR2 FQDESV (reference sequence). The DNA of the CDR3 is TGTGCCAGCAGCTTAGGGTTCCAGGCGTCAGGTGAGCAGTTCTTC. It codes for CASSLGFQASGEQFF.

In its sample, this clone was seen a few times. This rearrangement joins TRBV19 to TRBJ2-5; 7 positions agree with TRBD1. The CDR3 runs 16 residues. Germline V gene lookup returns CDR1 LNHDA and CDR2 SQIVND (reference sequence). V shed 5 bases, J shed 2 bases, and the junction held 11 bases outside the gene matches. As DNA, the CDR3 is TGTGCCAGTAGTCCCCTGGGACAGATAGAACAAGAGACCCAGTACTTC. Its protein product is CASSPLGQIEQETQYF.

In DNA form, the CDR3 reads TGTGCCTGGAGTGTCCCTTCAAAGGCCGGGGAGCTGTTTTTT. The encoded protein is CAWSVPSKAGELFF. The chain uses TRBV30 and TRBJ2-2; D remains ambiguous. V dropped 0 bases and J dropped 6 bases, with 11 bases sitting between them. This CDR3 contains 14 residues. Germline V CDR1 and CDR2: GTSNPN, SVGIG (reference sequence).

The chain links TRBV14 to TRBJ2-5; D unclear. Looked up from germline, CDR1 is SGHDN and CDR2 is FVKESK. This CDR3 is 12 amino acids long. V lost 2 bases, J lost 5 bases, and 6 bases lay in between. CDR3 sequence: CASSQSRETQYF. As DNA, the CDR3 is TGTGCCAGCAGCCAATCTAGGGAGACCCAGTACTTC. Supplemented by reference TRBV14 and TRBJ2-5, the full variable domain reads EAGVTQFPSHSVIEKGQTVTLRCDPISGHDNLYWYRRVMGKEIKFLLHFVKESKQDESGMPNNRFLAERTGGTYSTLKVQPAELEDSGVYFCASSQSRETQYFGPGTRLLVL.

V and J are TRBV5-6 and TRBJ1-1, with no clear D. The CDR3 contains 12 residues. The germline V and J ends were trimmed by 2 bases and 7 bases, with 9 bases remaining between them. Germline V gene sequence: CDR1 SGHDT, CDR2 YYEEEE. CDR3 residues: CASSFPGSEAFF. For the CDR3, the DNA is TGTGCCAGCAGCTTTCCGGGCAGTGAAGCTTTCTTT.

There are a few counts of this clone. The gene calls are TRBV6-5 and TRBJ2-5; D remains unclear. Trimming stripped 0 bases from V and 4 bases from J, with 12 bases between. The CDR3 length is 15 residues. The germline CDR1 and CDR2 sequences are MNHEY and SVGAGI. The CDR3 sequence: CASSYSKGFAETQYF. The DNA for the CDR3 is TGTGCCAGCAGTTACTCGAAAGGGTTTGCAGAGACCCAGTACTTC.

This clone was picked up a small number of times. J is TRBJ2-7 and V is TRBV5-1; 10 bases align to TRBD2. The CDR3 is 13 residues long. Per the germline V gene, CDR1 is SGHRS and CDR2 is YFSETQ. Losses at the gene ends were 3 bases for V and 3 bases for J; bases not matched to a gene: 0. CDR3 protein: CASSWTSGYEQYF. Written as DNA, the CDR3 is TGCGCCAGCAGCTGGACTAGCGGCTACGAGCAGTACTTC.

V and J are TRBV27 and TRBJ2-1; 7 bases are a match to TRBD2. CDR3 length: 14 amino acids. From germline, CDR1 is MNHEY and CDR2 SMNVEV (reference sequence). Losses at the gene ends were 10 bases for V and 6 bases for J; bases not matched to a gene: 12. The DNA for the CDR3 is TGTGCCACCACCGCTGGGACTATGGCCAATGAGCAGTTCTTC. Translated, it gives CATTAGTMANEQFF.

In its sample, this clone was seen a few times. V usage is TRBV11-2 and J usage is TRBJ2-1; 8 bases are a match to TRBD2. Germline V lookup: CDR1 SGHAT, CDR2 FQNNGV. The CDR3 consists of 16 residues. Trimming removed 5 bases from V and 4 bases from J; junction bases left unmatched: 10. As DNA, the CDR3 is TGTGCCAGCAGCCGTCTCGGGGGGGCTGAATACAATGAGCAGTTCTTC. This sequence encodes CASSRLGGAEYNEQFF.

The gene calls are TRBV6-5 and TRBJ2-3, with D perhaps given as TRBD1 or TRBD2 (6 bases each). The V gene's germline CDR1 is MNHEY and CDR2 SVGAGI. Between the trimmed V and J ends, which lost 6 bases and 4 bases, there was a span of 17 bases. This CDR3 region has 15 residues. The CDR3, as DNA: TGTGCCAGCAGCCTCGGGGGCCTTGCTGCAGATACGCAGTATTTT. This gives the protein CASSLGGLAADTQYF.

This chain joins TRBV19 and TRBJ2-2; TRBD2 matches 7 bases. The CDR3 is made up of 17 amino acids. The germline V gene encodes CDR1 LNHDA and CDR2 SQIVND (reference sequence). J was trimmed by 4 bases and V by 4 bases; bases with no gene match: 12. The CDR3 sequence is CASSKGRDAWGTGELFF. CDR3 nucleotides: TGTGCCAGTAGTAAGGGGAGGGACGCTTGGGGCACCGGGGAGCTGTTTTTT.

This chain links TRBV9 with TRBJ2-5, with 9 bases aligning to TRBD2. CDR3 length: 15 amino acids. V shed 2 bases, J shed 5 bases, and the junction held 7 bases outside the gene matches. Germline loops: CDR1 SGDLS, CDR2 YYNGEE. The CDR3, as DNA: TGTGCCAGCAGCGTTAGCGGGAGTGTTCCGGAGACCCAGTACTTC. This translates into CASSVSGSVPETQYF. The whole variable domain, filled in from reference TRBV9 and TRBJ2-5, reads DSGVTQTPKHLITATGQRVTLRCSPRSGDLSVYWYQQSLDQGLQFLIQYYNGEERAKGNILERFSAQQFPDLHSELNLSSLELGDSALYFCASSVSGSVPETQYFGPGTRLLVL.

The chain carries TRBV29-1 and TRBJ2-1, with D possibly being TRBD1 (5 bases). V was shortened by 6 bases and J by 7 bases, with 13 bases between the two germline ends. This CDR3 is built from 12 residues. CDR1 and CDR2 from the germline V gene are SQVTM and ANQGSEA. The CDR3 is CSVKIQVNEQFF. DNA of the CDR3: TGCAGCGTCAAAATACAGGTGAATGAGCAGTTCTTC.

This chain connects TRBV2 to TRBJ1-5; no definite D call. Germline loops: CDR1 SNHLY, CDR2 FYNNEI. Trimming pared 9 bases from V and 0 bases from J, leaving 9 bases between. This CDR3 is built from 13 residues. CDR3 nucleotide sequence: TGTGCCAGTGTGACGGATAGCAATCAGCCCCAGCATTTT. Protein: CASVTDSNQPQHF. Combining the CDR3 with reference TRBV2 and TRBJ1-5 gives the whole variable domain EPEVTQTPSHQVTQMGQEVILRCVPISNHLYFYWYRQILGQKVEFLVSFYNNEISEKSEIFDDQFSVERPDGSNFTLKIRSTKLEDSAMYFCASVTDSNQPQHFGDGTRLSIL.

V is TRBV9 and J is TRBJ2-5; D not resolved. V was trimmed by 0 bases and J by 7 bases, leaving 13 bases between them. The germline V gene encodes CDR1 SGDLS and CDR2 YYNGEE. The CDR3 is 14 amino acids. The CDR3: CASSVGPELPTQYF. The CDR3 coding sequence is TGTGCCAGCAGCGTAGGGCCGGAGCTCCCGACCCAGTACTTC.

The chain combines TRBV27 with TRBJ1-1; D unresolved. This CDR3 comprises 14 residues. The germline V gene has CDR1 MNHEY and CDR2 SMNVEV (reference sequence). V was cut by 5 bases and J by 1 base, with 11 bases left in between. The CDR3 coding sequence is TGTGCCAGCAGTCCCAGGAGGGAGAACACTGAAGCTTTCTTT. This translates into CASSPRRENTEAFF.